This T cell receptor beta chain was sequenced for a study of identical twins. This clonotype has more than one count but fewer than ten. Its antigen remains unknown. CDR3 length: 16 amino acids. CDR1 KGHSH and CDR2 LQKENI come from the germline V gene. V was trimmed by 0 bases and J by 0 bases, leaving 9 bases between them. One entry per CDR3 protein results from TCRdb running MiXCR on the 5' RACE reads. The sample includes some 200,000 distinct CDR3 sequences, 6% to 9% seen only once; the top ten take about 2%. The study's findings and limits: Possibly, invariant MAIT and iNKT cells partly confounded zero-insertion analyses. Cord blood beta clonotypes that were abundant carried fewer insertions, and memory repertoires showed no such trend. Findings came from cross-sectional statistics, without long-term follow-up of donors.

Separately, the same data were catalogued under a study of yellow fever vaccine responses in identical twins. That work states: Vaccine-induced T cell responses in twins were reportedly observed to appear partly convergent, partly personalized.

This TCR came from a woman aged 18-35 years in good health. The chain employs TRBV18 and TRBJ2-1; D is undetermined. Source material: memory (CD45RO+) T cells sorted from blood. DNA for the CDR3: TGTGCCAGCTCACCACCAGGGCTCAACTCCTACAATGAGCAGTTCTTC. This codes for CASSPPGLNSYNEQFF.